This T cell receptor beta chain originates from a study of blood T cells in healthy people across ages. Findings of the study overall: Donor CMV infection status was unknown, possibly confounding age-related changes in expanded clonotypes.

This clonotype occurred a few times. What it recognizes is unknown. Trimming took off 0 bases at V and 2 bases at J, with 15 bases between the two ends. The germline V gene encodes CDR1 SGHRS and CDR2 YFSETQ. The CDR3 runs 16 residues. A sample-barcoded 5' primer and a J-beta primer mix were used in a second PCR of roughly 7 to 11 cycles. TCRdb re-called the 5' RACE reads with MiXCR, one entry per CDR3 protein. The sample has roughly 1.5 million distinct CDR3 sequences, about 42% seen once. The sample, 7.5 to 10 milliliters of peripheral blood, was drawn from each donor. Each sample yielded at least 6 million isolated PBMCs. Total RNA extracted from each sample amounted to at least 5.5 micrograms.

The chain recombines TRBV5-1 with TRBJ2-7; D is unclear. The material sequenced was blood. The sequence was obtained from a woman aged 18-29 years in good health. CDR3: CASSLASRSAAYEQYF. CDR3 DNA sequence: TGCGCCAGCAGCTTGGCCAGTCGATCCGCAGCCTACGAGCAGTACTTC.